A single sample gave rise to the 21 T cell receptor beta chains below, sequenced in a study of T cells in localized non-small cell lung cancer. Repertoires were generated with immunoSEQ multiplex PCR, while TCRdb's copy carries only in-frame clones and drops some. The top ten clones hold roughly 22% of a sample with about 22,000 clones, roughly nine tenths of them seen once. The source was PBMCs, collected before any cancer treatment. The receptors shown here come from a man between 35 and 75 years old with stage II squamous cell lung carcinoma.

This clone was seen just once. The chain couples TRBV30 to TRBJ2-7, with 8 bases identical to TRBD2. The germline gives CDR1 GTSNPN, CDR2 SVGIG (reference sequence). The CDR3 has 14 amino acids. After removal of 0 bases from V and 2 bases from J, the junction contained 3 bases not matched to a gene. The CDR3 nucleotides read TGTGCCTGGAGTGTCGGGAGGGCCCCCTACGAGCAGTACTTC. Translated, it gives CAWSVGRAPYEQYF.

V is TRBV7-8 and J is TRBJ1-6; 7 positions agree with TRBD1. V shed 3 bases and J 8 bases; nucleotides not matched to a gene: 7. CDR1 is SGHVS and CDR2 is FQNEAQ in the germline V gene. There are 15 residues in the CDR3. CDR3 nucleotide sequence: TGTGCCAGCAGCTTTCTGACAGGGAGGGATTCACCCCTCCACTTT. Translating gives CASSFLTGRDSPLHF.

This rearrangement joins TRBV1 to TRBJ2-1. TRBV1 is a pseudogene segment. The CDR3 has 11 residues. CDR3 in amino acids: CTSSPNWIQFF. The CDR3 nucleotides are TGCACCAGCAGCCCGAACTGGATTCAGTTCTTC.

The genes are TRBV10-3 and TRBJ2-5, with 7 bases identical to TRBD1. The germline gives CDR1 ENHRY, CDR2 SYGVKD. This CDR3 spans 14 amino acids. J gave up 3 bases and V 6 bases, and 7 bases lay outside the gene matches. CDR3 DNA sequence: TGTGCCATCAGCAGGGGGAAGACAGAAGAGACCCAGTACTTC. It encodes CAISRGKTEETQYF.

The rearrangement uses TRBV6-6 and TRBJ2-7; D possibly matches TRBD1 or TRBD2 (6 bases each). V was trimmed by 2 bases and J by 2 bases, leaving 10 bases between them. Germline assignment: CDR1 MNHNY and CDR2 SVGAGI (reference sequence). The CDR3 is 14 amino acids. The DNA for the CDR3 is TGTGCCAGCAGTTACGGGGGGCGCACCTACGAGCAGTACTTC. It encodes CASSYGGRTYEQYF.

This chain links TRBV5-6 with TRBJ2-2, with D unresolved. Per germline, CDR1 SGHDT and CDR2 YYEEEE. Between the trimmed V and J ends, which lost 4 bases and 7 bases, there was a span of 11 bases. The CDR3 totals 13 residues. As DNA, the CDR3 is TGTGCCAGCAGCCCGCGGCCGATCGGGGAGCTGTTTTTT. Its translation: CASSPRPIGELFF.

This clone was seen once. This chain uses TRBV4-3 with TRBJ2-5; D possibly uses TRBD1 or TRBD2 (5 bases each). Germline V lookup: CDR1 LGHNA, CDR2 YSLEER. V was cut by 0 bases and J by 5 bases, with 22 bases left in between. The CDR3 contains 18 residues. CDR3 protein: CASSQENQGHSGWETQYF. The CDR3 DNA follows: TGCGCCAGCAGCCAAGAGAATCAGGGTCACAGCGGATGGGAGACCCAGTACTTC.

The V gene is TRBV5-4, the J gene TRBJ1-6; maybe TRBD1 (5 bases). Germline loops: CDR1 SGHNT, CDR2 YYREEE (reference sequence). The CDR3 contains 16 residues. Trimming took off 0 bases at V and 1 base at J, with 8 bases between the two ends. This CDR3 is CASSLGGLSYNSPLHF. The DNA of the CDR3 is TGTGCCAGCAGCTTGGGGGGACTTTCCTATAATTCACCCCTCCACTTT. Combining the CDR3 with reference TRBV5-4 and TRBJ1-6 gives the whole variable domain ETGVTQSPTHLIKTRGQQVTLRCSSQSGHNTVSWYQQALGQGPQFIFQYYREEENGRGNFPPRFSGLQFPNYSSELNVNALELDDSALYLCASSLGGLSYNSPLHFGNGTRLTVT.

The V and J genes are TRBV11-2 and TRBJ1-1; D not resolved. V lost 0 bases, J lost 0 bases, and 8 bases lay in between. The germline CDR1 and CDR2 sequences are SGHAT and FQNNGV. The length of the CDR3 is 15 residues. The CDR3 sequence is CASSLDRVLNTEAFF. CDR3 DNA sequence: TGTGCCAGCAGCTTAGATCGCGTTCTGAACACTGAAGCTTTCTTT.

The V and J genes are TRBV4-2 and TRBJ2-1; 8 bases fit TRBD2. The germline V gene has CDR1 LGHNA and CDR2 YNFKEQ. The CDR3 runs 17 residues. Germline trimming cut 5 bases from V and 2 bases from J; bases unmatched to any gene: 11. CDR3 bases: TGTGCCAGCAGCTTGGAGGGCGTCGGGAGGGCCTACAATGAGCAGTTCTTC. The encoded protein is CASSLEGVGRAYNEQFF.

The table lists this clone with a few counts. V and J are TRBV9 and TRBJ2-5; 8 bases agree with TRBD1. The CDR3 is 14 amino acids. Losses at the gene ends were 3 bases for V and 5 bases for J; bases not matched to a gene: 6. Germline assignment: CDR1 SGDLS and CDR2 YYNGEE. CDR3 nucleotide sequence: TGTGCCAGCAGCGCCGGACAGGGATGGGAGACCCAGTACTTC. Translating gives CASSAGQGWETQYF.

This chain connects TRBV5-5 to TRBJ1-1; no clear D. V was pared by 2 bases and J by 5 bases, with 4 bases between. This CDR3 has 11 residues. Germline V CDR1 and CDR2: SGHKS, YYEKEE (reference sequence). As DNA, the CDR3 is TGTGCCAGCAGCTTATGGACTGAAGCTTTCTTT. Translated, it gives CASSLWTEAFF.

The V and J genes are TRBV6-5 and TRBJ2-7, with a possible D match to TRBD2 (6 bases). V dropped 6 bases and J dropped 6 bases, with 12 bases sitting between them. CDR3 length: 12 amino acids. Germline lookup yields CDR1 MNHEY and CDR2 SVGAGI. DNA for the CDR3: TGTGCCAGCAGAGATGGGCGGGGCGAGCAGTACTTC. This translates into CASRDGRGEQYF.

J is TRBJ2-7 and V is TRBV4-2; D unclear. CDR1 is LGHNA and CDR2 is YNFKEQ in the germline V gene. V was cut by 1 base and J by 0 bases, with 13 bases left in between. This CDR3 comprises 16 residues. The CDR3 region has the DNA TGTGCCAGCAGCCAAGTAGGCTCCGCGAGCTCCTACGAGCAGTACTTC. This codes for CASSQVGSASSYEQYF.

The chain links TRBV5-1 to TRBJ1-2; no clear D. V was pared by 1 base and J by 5 bases, with 21 bases between. The germline CDR1 and CDR2 sequences are SGHRS and YFSETQ. The CDR3 loop spans 17 amino acids. The CDR3 region is CASSLQPNGVGPYGYTF. In nucleotides, the CDR3 is TGCGCCAGCAGCTTGCAACCTAACGGCGTAGGCCCTTATGGCTACACCTTC.

CDR3 DNA sequence: TGTGCCATCAGAAGGGGAGCGAACACTGAAGCTTTCTTT. Translation gives CAIRRGANTEAFF. The gene calls are TRBV10-3 and TRBJ1-1; D may be TRBD1 (5 bases). V was shortened by 6 bases and J by 1 base, with 9 bases between the two germline ends. The CDR3 is 13 amino acids. Germline V gene lookup returns CDR1 ENHRY and CDR2 SYGVKD.

The chain has TRBV30 and TRBJ1-6; the D gene is possibly TRBD1 (6 bases). V was trimmed by 7 bases and J by 7 bases, leaving 8 bases between them. The CDR3 is made up of 11 amino acids. The germline gives CDR1 GTSNPN, CDR2 SVGIG (reference sequence). The CDR3, as DNA: TGTGCCTACGACAGGAATTCACCCCTCCACTTT. It is translated as CAYDRNSPLHF.

The V and J genes are TRBV30 and TRBJ2-6; D possibly corresponds to TRBD1 (5 bases). The CDR3 runs 16 residues. The germline gives CDR1 GTSNPN, CDR2 SVGIG (reference sequence). V dropped 3 bases and J dropped 1 base, with 13 bases sitting between them. The CDR3 coding sequence is TGTGCCTGGAGAGAACAGGTCCGGTCTGGGGCCAACGTCCTGACTTTC. Translation: CAWREQVRSGANVLTF.

The gene calls are TRBV4-1 and TRBJ1-2; a weak D match, TRBD1 (5 bases). Per germline, CDR1 MGHRA and CDR2 YSYEKL. The ends were cut back, 1 base at V and 3 bases at J, with 6 bases in the middle. The CDR3 is made up of 13 amino acids. CDR3 amino acids: CASSQAGYYGYTF. The DNA of the CDR3 is TGCGCCAGCAGCCAAGCAGGGTACTATGGCTACACCTTC.

This chain connects TRBV19 to TRBJ1-2, with no clear D. Germline-derived CDR1 and CDR2 are LNHDA and SQIVND (reference sequence). This CDR3 has 13 amino acids. Trimming stripped 2 bases from V and 4 bases from J, with 8 bases between. The CDR3, as DNA: TGTGCCAGTAGTATATCCATTGTCTATGGCTACACCTTC. Amino acid sequence: CASSISIVYGYTF.

This clone showed up just a few times. The chain uses TRBV5-1 and TRBJ2-5, with D uncertain. With 0 bases removed from V and 7 bases from J, the gap between germline ends came to 4 bases. The length of the CDR3 is 11 residues. Germline V gene sequence: CDR1 SGHRS, CDR2 YFSETQ. CDR3 amino acids: CASSLGPTQYF. The CDR3 nucleotides are TGCGCCAGCAGCTTGGGCCCGACCCAGTACTTC.